This entry lists 23 T cell receptor beta chains sequenced from one sample in a study of identical twins. TCRdb called the 5' RACE reads again in MiXCR, with one record for every CDR3 protein. The sample records 1.5 million to 2 million distinct CDR3 sequences, roughly 35% being singletons. The source material was cord blood. Receptors were obtained from a newborn girl in good health.

The chain is built from TRBV10-3 and TRBJ2-4; perhaps TRBD1 as D (6 bases). The CDR3 runs 14 residues. The V gene lost 0 bases and the J gene lost 8 bases, with 11 bases spanning the gap. Germline-derived CDR1 and CDR2 are ENHRY and SYGVKD. CDR3 loop: CAISESGARDIQYF. The DNA of the CDR3 is TGTGCCATCAGTGAGTCGGGGGCACGGGACATTCAGTACTTC.

There are a few counts of this clonotype. CDR3 amino acids: CASSYQGYTEAFF. The DNA for the CDR3 is TGTGCCAGCAGTTACCAGGGCTATACTGAAGCTTTCTTT. V and J are TRBV6-5 and TRBJ1-1, with D perhaps TRBD1 (5 bases). The CDR3 runs 13 residues. Between the trimmed V and J ends, which lost 2 bases and 5 bases, there was a span of 9 bases. CDR1 is MNHEY, CDR2 SVGAGI, per germline.

The V call is TRBV7-9, the J call TRBJ1-2; 9 bases fit TRBD1. The V gene's germline CDR1 is SEHNR and CDR2 FQNEAQ (reference sequence). The CDR3 contains 15 residues. Trimming cost V 3 bases and J 4 bases; bases outside gene matches: 6. The CDR3 reads CASSFNRGHGYGYTF. The CDR3 coding sequence is TGTGCCAGCAGCTTTAACAGGGGGCACGGCTATGGCTACACCTTC.

The J gene is TRBJ2-7, the V gene TRBV28; 8 positions match TRBD2. Unmatched junction bases numbered 12, after V lost 5 bases and J lost 0 bases. The CDR3 consists of 17 residues. Germline assignment: CDR1 MDHEN and CDR2 SYDVKM. The CDR3 sequence is CASSPLFASGLSYEQYF. The CDR3 DNA reads TGTGCCAGCAGTCCCCTTTTTGCTAGCGGGCTCTCCTACGAGCAGTACTTC.

Here the CDR3 DNA reads TGTGCCAGCAGTTATGAAGGACACCCAAGCACAGATACGCAGTATTTT. This gives the protein CASSYEGHPSTDTQYF. The J gene is TRBJ2-3, the V gene TRBV6-5, with D perhaps TRBD1 (5 bases). The CDR3 sequence is 16 residues long. Per germline, CDR1 MNHEY and CDR2 SVGAGI. V shed 3 bases and J shed 0 bases, with 13 bases lying between them.

This clonotype was counted only a few times. The genes are TRBV12-3 or TRBV12-4 and TRBJ1-1; D not certain. The CDR3 is 11 amino acids. Trimming took off 6 bases at V and 7 bases at J, with 9 bases between the two ends. CDR3 residues: CASSRSIEAFF. The CDR3 DNA reads TGTGCCAGCAGCCGGAGCATTGAAGCTTTCTTT.

The chain is built from TRBV5-6 and TRBJ2-7, with D possibly being TRBD2 (7 bases). Per germline, CDR1 SGHDT and CDR2 YYEEEE. The CDR3 sequence is 15 residues long. Trimming removed 2 bases from V and 2 bases from J, with 14 bases in between. The CDR3 bases are TGTGCCAGCAGCTTAATCTTAGGGGGGGCCTACGAGCAGTACTTC. Its translation is CASSLILGGAYEQYF.

The rearrangement joins TRBV6-5 to TRBJ2-7; 9 bases fit TRBD2. V lost 1 base, J lost 0 bases, and 1 base stayed unmatched. The CDR3 has 15 amino acids. Per the germline V gene, CDR1 is MNHEY and CDR2 is SVGAGI. CDR3: CASSYFSGSSYEQYF. DNA for the CDR3: TGTGCCAGCAGTTACTTTAGCGGGAGCTCCTACGAGCAGTACTTC.

This clonotype was observed a handful of times. The rearrangement links TRBV27 to TRBJ2-7; 8 bases align to TRBD1. V was clipped by 11 bases and J by 3 bases; unmatched bases: 15. The CDR3 spans 15 residues. From germline, CDR1 is MNHEY and CDR2 SMNVEV (reference sequence). This CDR3 reads CASKPSGTGSYEQYF. In DNA form, the CDR3 reads TGTGCCTCCAAGCCATCCGGGACAGGAAGCTACGAGCAGTACTTC.

V usage is TRBV10-3 and J usage is TRBJ1-2; D remains unclear. Germline loops: CDR1 ENHRY, CDR2 SYGVKD. The CDR3 is 14 amino acids. V lost 3 bases, J lost 5 bases, and 13 bases lay in between. CDR3 in DNA: TGTGCCATCAGTGATCCGGGTTTTTTTTATGGCTACACCTTC. Translated, it gives CAISDPGFFYGYTF.

J is TRBJ1-6 and V is TRBV7-9, with D hard to call. V was trimmed by 3 bases and J by 10 bases, leaving 13 bases between them. CDR3 length: 14 amino acids. CDR1 is SEHNR and CDR2 is FQNEAQ in the germline V gene (reference sequence). The CDR3 DNA reads as TGTGCCAGCAGCTTTGGAGGGAAACGGTCACCCCTCCACTTT. Its protein is CASSFGGKRSPLHF. Variable domain in full (rest from reference TRBV7-9 and TRBJ1-6): DTGVSQNPRHKITKRGQNVTFRCDPISEHNRLYWYRQTLGQGPEFLTYFQNEAQLEKSRLLSDRFSAERPKGSFSTLEIQRTEQGDSAMYLCASSFGGKRSPLHFGNGTRLTVT.

V gene TRBV12-3 or TRBV12-4 combines with J gene TRBJ2-3; TRBD2 might be the D (5 bases). V was cut by 5 bases and J by 4 bases, with 16 bases left in between. CDR3 length: 15 amino acids. CDR3 in DNA: TGTGCCAGCAGTCGGAGCCATGGGCGGGCAGATACGCAGTATTTT. Amino acid sequence: CASSRSHGRADTQYF.

The V gene is TRBV3-1, the J gene TRBJ2-1; D gene uncertain. The length of the CDR3 is 15 residues. Trimming removed 3 bases at V and 8 bases at J, with 17 bases between. In germline, CDR1 is LGHDT, CDR2 YNNKEL (reference sequence). The CDR3 here is CASSHSKAPYHEQFF. Here the CDR3 DNA reads TGTGCCAGCAGCCACTCCAAGGCGCCGTACCATGAGCAGTTCTTC.

Ten or more counts support this clonotype. The chain is built from TRBV28 and TRBJ2-7; D might be TRBD2 (5 bases). The germline gives CDR1 MDHEN, CDR2 SYDVKM. The CDR3 is made up of 13 amino acids. The V end was cut by 7 bases, the J end by 1 base, with 11 bases between. CDR3 protein: CASTTSWSYEQYF. As DNA, the CDR3 is TGTGCCAGCACCACTAGTTGGTCCTACGAGCAGTACTTC.

This rearrangement joins TRBV9 to TRBJ2-4, with D maybe TRBD2 (6 bases). The germline V gene has CDR1 SGDLS and CDR2 YYNGEE. The CDR3 totals 13 residues. Trimming left V 3 bases short and J 8 bases short, with 12 bases between. In DNA, the CDR3 is TGTGCCAGCAGCGCGGAGGAGGGAGACATTCAGTACTTC. Its translation is CASSAEEGDIQYF.

This clonotype was observed a handful of times. The chain uses TRBV28 and TRBJ2-1; 9 positions agree with TRBD2. With V trimmed by 3 bases and J by 9 bases, 6 bases remained unmatched. Germline CDR1 is MDHEN and CDR2 is SYDVKM. The CDR3 is 14 residues long. As DNA, the CDR3 is TGTGCCAGCAGTTTTCTAGCGGGAACGGGTGAGCAGTTCTTC. This translates into CASSFLAGTGEQFF.

This clonotype came up a few times. The V call is TRBV21-1, the J call TRBJ1-5; the DNA was not compared with TRBD1, the D call given in the table. TRBV21-1 is termed a pseudogene. This CDR3 has 15 amino acids. The CDR3 DNA reads TGTGCCAGCAGCCCCCGACAGGGGGCTTGTCAGCCCCAGCATTTT. Protein sequence: CASSPRQGACQPQHF.

This clonotype was seen just once. This chain uses TRBV6-1 with TRBJ2-1, with D tentatively TRBD1 (6 bases). Trimming pared 6 bases from V and 4 bases from J, leaving 16 bases between. The germline gives CDR1 MNHNS, CDR2 SASEGT. CDR3 length: 15 residues. This CDR3 reads CASSLIRDTYNEQFF. The CDR3 DNA is TGTGCCAGCAGCCTCATCCGGGACACATACAATGAGCAGTTCTTC.

Worth noting for this clonotype: At one end, the junction sequence differs from germline, possibly due to a read error. The chain uses TRBV7-9 and TRBJ1-4; possibly TRBD1 for D (5 bases). The CDR3 runs to 14 residues. From germline, CDR1 is SEHNR and CDR2 FQNEAQ (reference sequence). CDR3 region: CASTPTVRGEQLFF. Written as DNA, the CDR3 is TGTGCCAGCACCCCGACAGTTCGGGGTGAACAACTGTTTTTT.

This clonotype was counted a few times. The chain has TRBV7-2 and TRBJ2-5; D gene uncertain. The germline V gene has CDR1 SGHTA and CDR2 FQGNSA. V lost 2 bases and J 0 bases, leaving 10 bases between the germline ends. This CDR3 contains 15 residues. The CDR3 sequence is CASSLFVTNQETQYF. CDR3 bases: TGTGCCAGCAGCTTATTTGTCACTAACCAAGAGACCCAGTACTTC.

This clonotype was seen more than once but under ten times. The chain links TRBV24-1 to TRBJ2-1; D is undetermined. The ends were cut back, 10 bases at V and 9 bases at J, with 18 bases in the middle. The CDR3 sequence is 13 residues long. CDR1 and CDR2 (germline): KGHDR, SFDVKD. Here the CDR3 reads CATKGPFRFEQFF. The CDR3 coding sequence is TGTGCCACAAAAGGCCCTTTTAGATTTGAGCAGTTCTTC.

V is TRBV2 and J is TRBJ2-7; 10 bases are a match to TRBD2. The junction had 7 bases not matched to a gene; V was cut back by 5 bases and J by 3 bases. CDR1 is SNHLY, CDR2 FYNNEI, per germline. This CDR3 contains 15 residues. Written as DNA, the CDR3 is TGTGCCAGCAGTCAAAGCGGGGGGGCCCTCTACGAGCAGTACTTC. It specifies CASSQSGGALYEQYF.

The chain is built from TRBV6-6 and TRBJ2-3; 10 bases align to TRBD2. After removal of 3 bases from V and 2 bases from J, the junction contained 8 bases not matched to a gene. The germline CDR1 and CDR2 sequences are MNHNY and SVGAGI (reference sequence). The length of the CDR3 is 17 residues. Written as DNA, the CDR3 is TGTGCCAGCAGTTATCGAGCGGGGGGGCCGAACACAGATACGCAGTATTTT. It is translated as CASSYRAGGPNTDTQYF.